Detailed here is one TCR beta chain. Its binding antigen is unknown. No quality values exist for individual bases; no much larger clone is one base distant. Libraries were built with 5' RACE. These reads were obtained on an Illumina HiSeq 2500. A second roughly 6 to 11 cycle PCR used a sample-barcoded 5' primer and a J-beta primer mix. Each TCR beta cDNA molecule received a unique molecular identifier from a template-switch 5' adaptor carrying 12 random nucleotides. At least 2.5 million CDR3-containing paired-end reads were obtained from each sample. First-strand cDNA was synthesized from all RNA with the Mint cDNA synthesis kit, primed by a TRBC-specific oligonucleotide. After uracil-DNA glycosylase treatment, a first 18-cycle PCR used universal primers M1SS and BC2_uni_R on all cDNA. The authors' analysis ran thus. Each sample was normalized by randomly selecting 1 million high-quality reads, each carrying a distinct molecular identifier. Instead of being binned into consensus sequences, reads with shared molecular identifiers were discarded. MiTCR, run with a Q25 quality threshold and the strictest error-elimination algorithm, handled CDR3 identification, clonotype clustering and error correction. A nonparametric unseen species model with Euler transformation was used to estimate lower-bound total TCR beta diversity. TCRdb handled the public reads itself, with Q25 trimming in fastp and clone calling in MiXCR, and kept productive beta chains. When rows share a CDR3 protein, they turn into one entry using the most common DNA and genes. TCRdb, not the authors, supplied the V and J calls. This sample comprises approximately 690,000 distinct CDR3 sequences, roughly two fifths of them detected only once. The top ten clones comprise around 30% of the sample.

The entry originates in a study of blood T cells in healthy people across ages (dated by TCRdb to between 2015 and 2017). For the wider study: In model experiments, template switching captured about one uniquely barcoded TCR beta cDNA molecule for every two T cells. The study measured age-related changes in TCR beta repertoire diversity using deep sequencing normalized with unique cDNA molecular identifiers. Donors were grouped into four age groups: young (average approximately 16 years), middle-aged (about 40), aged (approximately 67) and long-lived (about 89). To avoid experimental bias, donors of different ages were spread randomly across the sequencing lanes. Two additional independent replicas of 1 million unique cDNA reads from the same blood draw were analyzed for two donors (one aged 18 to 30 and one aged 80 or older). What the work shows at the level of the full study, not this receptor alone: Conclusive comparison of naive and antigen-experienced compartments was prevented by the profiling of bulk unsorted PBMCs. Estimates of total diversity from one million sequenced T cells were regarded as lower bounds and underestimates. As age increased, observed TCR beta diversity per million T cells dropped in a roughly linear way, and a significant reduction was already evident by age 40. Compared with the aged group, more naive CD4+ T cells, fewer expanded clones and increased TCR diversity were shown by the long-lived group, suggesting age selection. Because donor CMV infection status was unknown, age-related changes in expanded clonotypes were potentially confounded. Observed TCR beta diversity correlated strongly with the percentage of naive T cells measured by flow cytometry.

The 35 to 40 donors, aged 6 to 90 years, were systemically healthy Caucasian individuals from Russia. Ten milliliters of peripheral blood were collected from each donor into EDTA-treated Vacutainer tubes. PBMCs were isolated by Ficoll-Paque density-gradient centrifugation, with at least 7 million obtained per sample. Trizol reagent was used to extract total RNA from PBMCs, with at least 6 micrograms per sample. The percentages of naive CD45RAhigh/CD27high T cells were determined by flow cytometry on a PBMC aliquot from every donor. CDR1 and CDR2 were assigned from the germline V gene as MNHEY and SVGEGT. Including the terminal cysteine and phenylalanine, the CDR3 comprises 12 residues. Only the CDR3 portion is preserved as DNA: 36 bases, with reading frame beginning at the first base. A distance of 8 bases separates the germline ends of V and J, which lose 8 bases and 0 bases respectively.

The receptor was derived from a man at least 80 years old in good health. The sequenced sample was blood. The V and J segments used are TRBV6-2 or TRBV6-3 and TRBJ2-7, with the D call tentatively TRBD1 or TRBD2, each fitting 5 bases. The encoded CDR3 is CASPGTSYEQYF. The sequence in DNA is TGTGCCAGCCCCGGGACCTCCTACGAGCAGTACTTC.